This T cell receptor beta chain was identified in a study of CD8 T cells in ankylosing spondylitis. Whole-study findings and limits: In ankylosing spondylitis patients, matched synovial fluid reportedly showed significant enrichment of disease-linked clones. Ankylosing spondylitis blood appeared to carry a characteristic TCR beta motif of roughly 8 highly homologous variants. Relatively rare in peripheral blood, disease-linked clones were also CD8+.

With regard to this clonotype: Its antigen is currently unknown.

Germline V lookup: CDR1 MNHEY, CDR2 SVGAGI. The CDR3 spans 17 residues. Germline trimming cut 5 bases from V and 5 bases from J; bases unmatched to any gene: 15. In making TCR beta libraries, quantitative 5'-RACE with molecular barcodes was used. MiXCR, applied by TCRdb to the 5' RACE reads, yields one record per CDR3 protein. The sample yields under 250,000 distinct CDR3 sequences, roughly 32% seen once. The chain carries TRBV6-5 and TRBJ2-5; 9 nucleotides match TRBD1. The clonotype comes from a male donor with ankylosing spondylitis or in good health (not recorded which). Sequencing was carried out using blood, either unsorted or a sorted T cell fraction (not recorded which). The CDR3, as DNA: TGTGCCAGCAGTACTATCCGGGGACAGGGTGGGCTGGAGACCCAGTACTTC. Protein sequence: CASSTIRGQGGLETQYF.